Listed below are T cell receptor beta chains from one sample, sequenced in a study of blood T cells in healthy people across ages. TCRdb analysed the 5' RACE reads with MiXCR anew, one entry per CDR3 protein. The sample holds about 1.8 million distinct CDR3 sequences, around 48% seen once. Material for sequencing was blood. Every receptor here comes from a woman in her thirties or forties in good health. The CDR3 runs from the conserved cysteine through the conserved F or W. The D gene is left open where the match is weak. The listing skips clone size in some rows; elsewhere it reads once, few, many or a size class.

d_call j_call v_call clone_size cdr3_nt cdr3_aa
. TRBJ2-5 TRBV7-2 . TGTGCCAGCAGCACCGATGTGGGGGGCTCCCTGGAGACCCAGTACTTC CASSTDVGGSLETQYF
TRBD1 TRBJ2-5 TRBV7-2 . TGTGCCAGCAGCCGGGACAGGGGTGGCGGCGGGACCCAGTACTTC CASSRDRGGGGTQYF
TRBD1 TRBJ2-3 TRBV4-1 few TGCGCCAGCAGCCCACTAGGACAGGGGGCGTGGGATACGCAGTATTTT CASSPLGQGAWDTQYF
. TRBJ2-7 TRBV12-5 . TGTGCTAGTGGTTCGGTAGATGAGCAGTACTTC CASGSVDEQYF
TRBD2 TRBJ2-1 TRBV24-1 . TGTGCCACCAGTGATCCTGGTAGCGGACTAGCGGGGGCCTACAATGAGCAGTTCTTC CATSDPGSGLAGAYNEQFF
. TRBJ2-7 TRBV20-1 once TGCAGTTCGATAGGGGCAGGAGATTCCTACGAGCAGTACTTC CSSIGAGDSYEQYF
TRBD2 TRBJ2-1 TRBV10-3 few TGTGCCATCAGTGAGTCGGGGCGGGGGTTGTCGTACAATGAGCAGTTCTTC CAISESGRGLSYNEQFF
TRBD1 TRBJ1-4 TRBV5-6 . TGTGCCAGCAGGTCCACAGGGGGAGTTGAAAAACTGTTTTTT CASRSTGGVEKLFF
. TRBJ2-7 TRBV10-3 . TGTGCCATCAGCCCGGACATATCGAGCTCCTACGAGCAGTACTTC CAISPDISSSYEQYF
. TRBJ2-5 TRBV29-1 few TGCAGCGTCCCCCGGGACGGTCAAGAGACCCAGTACTTC CSVPRDGQETQYF
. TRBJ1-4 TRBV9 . TGTGCCAGCAGCGGAGGACCCGTGCGAACCCACGGAAAACTGTTTTTT CASSGGPVRTHGKLFF
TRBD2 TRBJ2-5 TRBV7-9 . TGTGCCAGCAGCTTAGAGCGGGGGTCTTTGGAGACCCAGTACTTC CASSLERGSLETQYF
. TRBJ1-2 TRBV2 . TGTGCCAGCAGACGGGACCTCAACAGGGGCTACACCTTC CASRRDLNRGYTF
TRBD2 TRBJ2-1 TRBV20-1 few TGCAGTGCTATTGCCTCTAGCGGATACAATGAGCAGTTCTTC CSAIASSGYNEQFF
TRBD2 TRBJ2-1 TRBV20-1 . TGCAGTGCTACCGTTCGCCCGACTAGCGGGAGGCTCTACGATGAGCAGTTCTTC CSATVRPTSGRLYDEQFF
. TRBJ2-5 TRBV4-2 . TGTGCCAGCAGCCAAGATCAGGGTTCAGAGACCCAGTACTTC CASSQDQGSETQYF
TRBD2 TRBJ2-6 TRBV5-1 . TGCGCCAGCAGCTTGGCGGCGGGGGTTTCTGGGGCCAACGTCCTGACTTTC CASSLAAGVSGANVLTF
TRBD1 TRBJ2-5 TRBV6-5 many TGTGCCAGCAGACAGGGGACCGAAGAGACCCAGTACTTC CASRQGTEETQYF
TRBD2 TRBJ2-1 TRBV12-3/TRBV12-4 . TGTGCCAGCAGTTTTCTCCTAGCGGGGGGTGTTTGGGAGCAGTTCTTC CASSFLLAGGVWEQFF
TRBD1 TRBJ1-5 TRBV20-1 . TGCAGTGCTGCCGGGACAGGGGGTTTTAGCAATCAGCCCCAGCATTTT CSAAGTGGFSNQPQHF
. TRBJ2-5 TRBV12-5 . TGTGCTAGTGCTCCCTCCAGCAGGGGCGGACAAGAGACCCAGTACTTC CASAPSSRGGQETQYF
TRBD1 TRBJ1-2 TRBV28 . TGTGCCAGCAGTGTCATGGGACAGTTCCACTATCATGGCTACACCTTC CASSVMGQFHYHGYTF
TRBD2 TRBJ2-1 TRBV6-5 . TGTGCCAGCAGTTACATGAGACTAGCGAGCTCCTATAATGAGCAGTTCTTC CASSYMRLASSYNEQFF
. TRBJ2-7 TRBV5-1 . TGCGCCAGCAGTCATGCGCCGGGGAGCTCCTACGAGCAGTACTTC CASSHAPGSSYEQYF
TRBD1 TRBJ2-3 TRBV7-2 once TGTGCCAGCAGCCCTTTCTCCCTTGGGACAGGTACAGATACGCAGTATTTT CASSPFSLGTGTDTQYF
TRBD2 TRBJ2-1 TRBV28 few TGTGCCAGCAGCGGATTAGCGGGGGGACCGCCTGGTGAGCAGTTCTTC CASSGLAGGPPGEQFF
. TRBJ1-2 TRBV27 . TGTGCCAGCAGTTCACCCGGGTGGGGCTACACCTTC CASSSPGWGYTF
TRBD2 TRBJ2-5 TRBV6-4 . TGTGCCAGCAGTGTTTCCGGGACTAGCGGAGAGACCCAGTACTTC CASSVSGTSGETQYF
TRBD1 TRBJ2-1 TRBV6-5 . TGTGCCAGCAGTTACGACGACAGGGTAACCTACAATGAGCAGTTCTTC CASSYDDRVTYNEQFF
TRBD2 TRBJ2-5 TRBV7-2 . TGTGCCAGCAGCTCACCTGGGGGTAGCGGGGGACAAGAGACCCAGTACTTC CASSSPGGSGGQETQYF
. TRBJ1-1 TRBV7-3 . TGTGCCAGCAGCAAGGGACTGGCGAACACTGAAGCTTTCTTT CASSKGLANTEAFF
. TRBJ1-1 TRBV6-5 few TGTGCCAGCAGTTACGTAGGACTTGGAAGGGACACTGAAGCTTTCTTT CASSYVGLGRDTEAFF
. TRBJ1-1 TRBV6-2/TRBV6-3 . TGTGCCAGCAGTTCCCCCCCGGGGAACATGAACACTGAAGCTTTCTTT CASSSPPGNMNTEAFF
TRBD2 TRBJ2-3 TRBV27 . TGTGCCAGCAGTTACTCTCGGGGGGAACTGGCAGATACGCAGTATTTT CASSYSRGELADTQYF
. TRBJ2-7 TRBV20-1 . TGCAGTGCAACAAGTGGGGACGGAAGCTCCTACGAGCGGTACTTC CSATSGDGSSYERYF
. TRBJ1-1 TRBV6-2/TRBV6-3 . TGTGCCAGCCACAGGGAAATGTCGAACACTGAAGCTTTCTTT CASHREMSNTEAFF
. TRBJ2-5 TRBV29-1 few TGCAGCGTTGAAAAAGGGCTGAGAGGGGGAAAAGAGACCCAGTACTTC CSVEKGLRGGKETQYF
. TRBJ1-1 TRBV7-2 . TGTGCCAGCAGCTTAGCGGTTGAAGCTTTCTTT CASSLAVEAFF
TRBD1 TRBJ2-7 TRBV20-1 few TGCAGTGCCAGCGACAGGGCGTACGAGCAGTACTTC CSASDRAYEQYF
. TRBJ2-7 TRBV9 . TGTGCCAGCAGCGTAGGGGGGCTTTCCTACAATGAGCAGTACTTC CASSVGGLSYNEQYF
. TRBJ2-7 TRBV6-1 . TGTGCCAGCAGTGAAGTAGCAGTGGAGTACTTC CASSEVAVEYF
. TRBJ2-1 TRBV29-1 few TGCAGCCACCGGAGACAAAGCAATGAGCAGTTCTTC CSHRRQSNEQFF